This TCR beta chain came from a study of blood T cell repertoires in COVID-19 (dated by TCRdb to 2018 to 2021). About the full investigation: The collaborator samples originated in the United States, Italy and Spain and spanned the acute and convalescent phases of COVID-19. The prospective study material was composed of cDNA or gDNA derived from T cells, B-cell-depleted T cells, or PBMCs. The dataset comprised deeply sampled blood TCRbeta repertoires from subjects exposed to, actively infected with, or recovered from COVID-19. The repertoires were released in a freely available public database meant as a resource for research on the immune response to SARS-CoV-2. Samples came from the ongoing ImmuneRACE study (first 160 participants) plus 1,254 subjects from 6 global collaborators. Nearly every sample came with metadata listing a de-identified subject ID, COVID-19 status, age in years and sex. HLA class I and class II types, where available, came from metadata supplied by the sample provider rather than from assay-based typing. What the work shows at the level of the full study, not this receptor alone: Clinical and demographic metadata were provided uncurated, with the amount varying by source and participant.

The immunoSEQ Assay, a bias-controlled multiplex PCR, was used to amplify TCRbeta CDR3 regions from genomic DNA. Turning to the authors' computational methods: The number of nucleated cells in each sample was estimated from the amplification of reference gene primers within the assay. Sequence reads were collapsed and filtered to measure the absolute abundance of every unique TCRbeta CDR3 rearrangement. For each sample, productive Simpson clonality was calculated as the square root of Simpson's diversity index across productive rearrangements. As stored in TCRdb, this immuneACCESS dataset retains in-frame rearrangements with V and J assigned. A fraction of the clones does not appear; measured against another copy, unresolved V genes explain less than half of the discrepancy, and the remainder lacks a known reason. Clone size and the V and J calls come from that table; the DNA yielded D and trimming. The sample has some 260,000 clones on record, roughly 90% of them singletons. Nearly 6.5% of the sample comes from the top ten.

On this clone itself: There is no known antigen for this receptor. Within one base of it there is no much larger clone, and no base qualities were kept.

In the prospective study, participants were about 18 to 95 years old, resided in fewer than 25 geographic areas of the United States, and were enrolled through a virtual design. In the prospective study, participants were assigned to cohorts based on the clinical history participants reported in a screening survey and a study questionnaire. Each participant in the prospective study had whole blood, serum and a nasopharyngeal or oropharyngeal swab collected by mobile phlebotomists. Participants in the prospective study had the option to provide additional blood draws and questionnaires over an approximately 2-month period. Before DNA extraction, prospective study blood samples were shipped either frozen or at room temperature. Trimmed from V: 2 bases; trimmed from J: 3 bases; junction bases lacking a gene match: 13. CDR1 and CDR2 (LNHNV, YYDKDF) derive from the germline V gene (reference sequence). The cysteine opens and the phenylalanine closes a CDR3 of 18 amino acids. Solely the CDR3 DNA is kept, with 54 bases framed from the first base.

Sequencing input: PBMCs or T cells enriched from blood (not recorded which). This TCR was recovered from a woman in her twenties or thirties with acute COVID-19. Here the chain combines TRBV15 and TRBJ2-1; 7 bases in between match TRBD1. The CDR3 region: CATSRTGTFSGGYNEQFF. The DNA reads TGTGCCACCAGCAGAACCGGGACATTCTCAGGGGGCTACAATGAGCAGTTCTTC.